This T cell receptor beta chain is from a study of synovial regulatory T cells in juvenile arthritis (dated by TCRdb to between 2014 and 2017). Regarding the complete study: Among sequenced patients, a few were therapy-naive, one received methotrexate plus infliximab, 6 or 7 received methotrexate, and one had no treatment information. The TCR repertoire comparisons covered Treg and Teff subsets from 10 to 11 JIA patients with active disease. The study compared TCRbeta CDR3 repertoires of blood iaTreg cells, other blood Treg cells and synovial fluid Treg cells from matched patient samples. Effector T cell subsets from the study cohort were also sequenced for comparisons, but the Treg dataset by itself includes only blood Treg cells and synovial fluid Treg cells. The full study reports these points: iaTreg TCR repertoires were found to be largely private across patients and to partially overlap with synovial Teff and blood CPL repertoires. Synovial Treg cells shared more CDR3 sequences with iaTreg cells than with other blood Treg cells; Chao-Jaccard similarity confirmed closer relation. TCR diversity was lower in blood iaTreg cells than in other blood Treg cells, which is consistent with antigen-driven expansion.

For this clone: This receptor's antigen is unknown.

Library generation was performed with the immunoSEQ multiplex PCR assay. Adaptive Biotechnologies carried out the TCRbeta CDR3 sequencing. Per the original workflow: Repertoire similarity was assessed using the Chao-modified Jaccard index and the median clonotype overlap from 200 random subsamples at equal sample size. The similarity analyses were based on either productive nucleotide sequences or amino acid sequences translated in silico. Hierarchical clustering with single linkage and t-SNE based on Chao-modified Jaccard distances were used to compare repertoires. Repertoire diversity was assessed with the Renyi index over a range of alpha values after the sample sizes were normalised. This is the immuneACCESS table as TCRdb keeps it, with only in-frame sequences that have V and J called. A part of the clones is gone; compared with another copy, unresolved V genes explain less than half, and the rest is unexplained. For V, J and clone size, that table is used; D and trimming come from the DNA. This sample's clone table shows over 9,000 clones. About 2% of the sample belongs to the ten largest clones.

TCR repertoire donors were about eleven juvenile idiopathic arthritis patients with active disease who had not reached inactive disease, 3 polyarticular and 8 oligoarticular. The median age of the TCR-sequenced patients was over 10 years (range roughly 2.4-25), and their median disease duration was around seven years (range 0.2-19.1). The samples for TCR repertoire analysis were obtained at two Italian centres. Peripheral blood mononuclear cells were isolated by Histopaque-1077 density gradient and cryopreserved in roughly 90% FCS with around 10% DMSO. Looking up the germline V gene yields CDR1 LGHNA and CDR2 YSLEER. The CDR3 measures 16 amino acids from cysteine to phenylalanine. This entry has no DNA.

The receptor was derived from a donor aged 2-29 years with juvenile idiopathic arthritis. The V gene is TRBV4-3 and the J gene is TRBJ1-6. Material: Treg cells from blood. The meaning of the sample's cell subset or site label: remaining (HLA-DR-negative) circulating blood Treg cells. CDR3 sequence: CASSQVLNGGGSPLHF.